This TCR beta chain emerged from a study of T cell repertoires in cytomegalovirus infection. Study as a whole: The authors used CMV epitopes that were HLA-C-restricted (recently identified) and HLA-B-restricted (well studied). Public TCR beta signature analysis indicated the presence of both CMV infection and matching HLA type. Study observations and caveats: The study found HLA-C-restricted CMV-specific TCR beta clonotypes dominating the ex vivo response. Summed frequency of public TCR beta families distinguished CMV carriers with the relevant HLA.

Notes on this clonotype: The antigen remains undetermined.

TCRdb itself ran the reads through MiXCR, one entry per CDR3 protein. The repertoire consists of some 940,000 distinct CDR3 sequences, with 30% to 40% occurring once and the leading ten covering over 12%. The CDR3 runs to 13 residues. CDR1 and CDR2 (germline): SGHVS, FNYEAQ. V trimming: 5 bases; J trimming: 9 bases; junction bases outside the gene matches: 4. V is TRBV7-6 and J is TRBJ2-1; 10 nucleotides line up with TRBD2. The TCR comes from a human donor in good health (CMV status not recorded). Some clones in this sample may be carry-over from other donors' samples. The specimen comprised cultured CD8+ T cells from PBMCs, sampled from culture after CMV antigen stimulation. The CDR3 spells CASSPSGGGEQFF. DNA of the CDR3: TGTGCCAGCAGCCCAAGCGGGGGGGGTGAGCAGTTCTTC.